The 32 T cell receptor beta chains listed next were all sequenced from one sample in a study of spatial heterogeneity in lung cancer. Time point: sample taken at primary tumor resection. Frozen PBMC, nontumor lung or tumor provided whole RNA, which was sequenced unsorted. TCRdb re-analysed the 5' RACE reads in MiXCR, keeping a single row per CDR3 protein. The sample contains more than 10,000 distinct CDR3 sequences, approximately 15% of which appear only once. Sequenced material: PBMCs, taken at surgery. Receptors originate from a male donor with early-stage non-small cell lung cancer.

The table lists this clonotype with a few counts. V is TRBV7-9 and J is TRBJ2-2; D tentatively fits TRBD1 or TRBD2 (5 bases each). The V and J ends lost 3 bases and 6 bases respectively, with 17 bases between them. The CDR3 totals 16 residues. CDR1 and CDR2 (germline): SEHNR, FQNEAQ (reference sequence). CDR3 sequence reads: CASSFGRGAVAGELFF. The CDR3 DNA reads as TGTGCCAGCAGCTTTGGAAGGGGAGCGGTAGCCGGGGAGCTGTTTTTT.

The rearrangement joins TRBV28 to TRBJ1-5, with D perhaps TRBD1 (6 bases). This CDR3 is built from 13 residues. Germline CDR1 and CDR2: MDHEN and SYDVKM. V was trimmed by 6 bases and J by 7 bases, leaving 13 bases between them. Here the CDR3 reads CASRPGDGQPQHF. Written as DNA, the CDR3 is TGTGCCAGCAGACCAGGGGATGGGCAGCCCCAGCATTTT.

This clonotype has a count of ten or more. This chain uses TRBV5-4 with TRBJ2-2, with D possibly being TRBD1 (5 bases). The V end was cut by 0 bases, the J end by 6 bases, with 6 bases between. CDR3 length: 13 residues. The germline CDR1 and CDR2 sequences are SGHNT and YYREEE (reference sequence). The CDR3 protein is CASSLGGPGELFF. The CDR3 DNA follows: TGTGCCAGCAGCTTGGGGGGCCCCGGGGAGCTGTTTTTT.

This chain joins TRBV29-1 and TRBJ2-5; D may be TRBD1 (6 bases). In germline, CDR1 is SQVTM, CDR2 ANQGSEA. This CDR3 is 12 amino acids long. V was clipped by 7 bases and J by 5 bases, with 14 bases between them. The CDR3 sequence is CSDTQGWETQYF. In DNA, the CDR3 is TGCAGCGACACACAGGGCTGGGAGACCCAGTACTTC.

This clonotype appeared many times. The V call is TRBV4-1, the J call TRBJ2-5, with 8 bases fitting TRBD1. Germline CDR1 reads MGHRA; CDR2 reads YSYEKL. Trimming at V came to 2 bases and at J to 3 bases, leaving 5 bases not matched to a gene. This CDR3 spans 15 amino acids. The CDR3 loop is CASSQYDRGEETQYF. In DNA form, the CDR3 reads TGCGCCAGCAGCCAATACGACAGGGGTGAAGAGACCCAGTACTTC.

The chain couples TRBV6-2 or TRBV6-3 to TRBJ1-4, with TRBD1 matching 10 bases. Germline lookup yields CDR1 MNHEY and CDR2 SVGEGT. This CDR3 contains 15 residues. The V and J ends lost 7 bases and 8 bases, in that order; junction bases with no gene match: 10. The CDR3 region is CASTAGTGASEKLFF. DNA for the CDR3: TGTGCCAGCACGGCCGGGACAGGGGCGAGCGAAAAACTGTTTTTT.

The chain has TRBV20-1 and TRBJ2-1; D gene ambiguous. The CDR3 runs 13 residues. V shed 0 bases and J shed 5 bases, with 8 bases lying between them. Germline-derived CDR1 and CDR2 are DFQATT and SNEGSKA (reference sequence). The CDR3 region has the DNA TGCAGTGCTAGAGATCCTCTTAACAATGAGCAGTTCTTC. It yields the protein CSARDPLNNEQFF.

V gene TRBV29-1 combines with J gene TRBJ2-5; weak D call: TRBD1 (6 bases). Germline CDR1 SQVTM, CDR2 ANQGSEA. Deletions cut 4 bases from V and 4 bases from J, with 10 bases between. This CDR3 has 12 residues. The CDR3 spells CSVAGGIETQYF. The CDR3 DNA is TGCAGCGTTGCTGGGGGCATAGAGACCCAGTACTTC.

This rearrangement joins TRBV7-8 to TRBJ2-1, with 10 nucleotides matching TRBD1. The J segment lost 8 bases and the V segment lost 7 bases, leaving 11 bases of the junction unmatched. The CDR3 consists of 15 residues. Per germline, CDR1 SGHVS and CDR2 FQNEAQ. The CDR3 spells CASTNPRQGAHEQFF. The DNA of the CDR3 is TGTGCCAGCACCAACCCTCGACAGGGGGCCCATGAGCAGTTCTTC.

Only a few counts were recorded for this clonotype. The gene calls are TRBV10-3 and TRBJ1-2, with TRBD1 matching 12 bases. Germline V gene sequence: CDR1 ENHRY, CDR2 SYGVKD. Trimming at V came to 0 bases and at J to 3 bases, leaving 8 bases not matched to a gene. CDR3 size: 18 residues. The CDR3 spells CAISESGTGGSVDYGYTF. The CDR3 DNA is TGTGCCATCAGTGAGTCGGGGACAGGGGGCAGCGTGGACTATGGCTACACCTTC.

The chain links TRBV9 to TRBJ1-1; D remains ambiguous. The CDR3 has 12 amino acids. The V and J ends lost 4 bases and 5 bases respectively, with 9 bases between them. Germline lookup yields CDR1 SGDLS and CDR2 YYNGEE. CDR3 in amino acids: CASSLLETEAFF. The CDR3 region has the DNA TGTGCCAGCAGCCTATTGGAGACTGAAGCTTTCTTT.

This clonotype was detected ten times or more. V is TRBV2 and J is TRBJ1-1; D ambiguous. Germline V CDR1 and CDR2: SNHLY, FYNNEI. The CDR3 has 13 residues. V lost 6 bases to trimming and J lost 3 bases, with 11 bases between them. The CDR3 here is CASRSNGDTEAFF. The CDR3 DNA sequence: TGTGCCAGCAGGTCCAACGGGGACACTGAAGCTTTCTTT.

J is TRBJ2-7 and V is TRBV7-2; TRBD1 might be the D (6 bases). Germline V gives CDR1 SGHTA, CDR2 FQGNSA. This CDR3 has 16 residues. V was clipped by 1 base and J by 0 bases, with 13 bases between them. In DNA, the CDR3 is TGTGCCAGCAGCTTAGGGACAGCCAGTAGCTCCTACGAGCAGTACTTC. Translation gives CASSLGTASSSYEQYF.

In its sample, this clonotype was seen a few times. This chain uses TRBV12-3 or TRBV12-4 with TRBJ1-2; 7 bases are a match to TRBD1. The length of the CDR3 is 17 residues. V shed 5 bases and J 4 bases; nucleotides not matched to a gene: 16. The CDR3 region has the DNA TGTGCCAGCAGTCCTACCGGGGTGAGGGGGCTCACCTATGGCTACACCTTC. Its protein is CASSPTGVRGLTYGYTF.

This clonotype occurred a few times. The chain employs TRBV15 and TRBJ1-3; no clear D gene. This CDR3 spans 15 amino acids. The V gene lost 0 bases and the J gene lost 8 bases, with 14 bases spanning the gap. The V gene's germline CDR1 is LNHNV and CDR2 YYDKDF (reference sequence). CDR3 in amino acids: CATSRDPTRRDTIYF. The CDR3 DNA reads as TGTGCCACCAGCAGAGATCCTACGAGGAGGGACACCATATATTTT.

This clonotype has a count of ten or more. CDR3 sequence reads: CASSSREGGDVGELFF. CDR3 nucleotides: TGTGCCAGCAGTTCCCGGGAAGGGGGCGACGTCGGGGAGCTGTTTTTT. V gene TRBV6-2 or TRBV6-3 combines with J gene TRBJ2-2; 7 bases align to TRBD1. The CDR3 covers 16 residues. The V and J ends lost 4 bases and 7 bases, in that order; junction bases with no gene match: 12. Germline values: CDR1 MNHEY, CDR2 SVGEGT.

This clonotype was detected only a few times. This chain joins TRBV7-9 and TRBJ1-4; 9 positions match TRBD1. CDR1 SEHNR and CDR2 FQNEAQ come from the germline V gene (reference sequence). This CDR3 has 15 residues. The trim removed 6 bases at V and 3 bases at J, leaving 5 bases unmatched. This CDR3 reads CASSSGQGPNEKLFF. Written as DNA, the CDR3 is TGTGCCAGCAGTTCCGGACAGGGGCCTAATGAAAAACTGTTTTTT.

This clonotype was detected many times. The gene calls are TRBV5-8 and TRBJ2-7, with 10 bases identical to TRBD1. The V gene end was trimmed by 4 bases and the J gene end by 7 bases; junction bases not matched to a gene: 11. Germline assignment: CDR1 SGHTS and CDR2 YDEGEE. The CDR3 is 15 amino acids. CDR3 region: CASSGPGQGTREQYF. The CDR3 DNA is TGTGCCAGCAGCGGTCCGGGACAGGGGACTCGGGAGCAGTACTTC.

This clonotype has a handful of counts. This chain links TRBV20-1 with TRBJ2-1; 14 bases align to TRBD2. V trimming: 6 bases; J trimming: 0 bases; junction bases outside the gene matches: 7. Germline V gene data show CDR1 as DFQATT and CDR2 as SNEGSKA (reference sequence). The CDR3 has 17 residues. In DNA, the CDR3 is TGCAGTGCAGAGACTAGCGGGGGGGTAAGCTCCTACAATGAGCAGTTCTTC. This sequence encodes CSAETSGGVSSYNEQFF.

There are many counts of this clonotype. The genes are TRBV12-3 or TRBV12-4 and TRBJ2-3, with D unresolved. V lost 5 bases and J 5 bases, leaving 14 bases between the germline ends. CDR3 length: 14 amino acids. The CDR3: CASSPRSGLDTQYF. For the CDR3, the DNA is TGTGCCAGCAGTCCCCGAAGTGGCTTAGATACGCAGTATTTT.

This clonotype came up many times. The chain employs TRBV2 and TRBJ1-2; D possibly corresponds to TRBD1 (6 bases). CDR3 length: 17 amino acids. From germline, CDR1 is SNHLY and CDR2 FYNNEI. V lost 5 bases to trimming and J lost 0 bases, with 19 bases between them. The CDR3 DNA is TGTGCCAGCAGTACCAGGACAGCCGGCGCATCTAACTATGGCTACACCTTC. It specifies CASSTRTAGASNYGYTF. Filled out from reference TRBV2 and TRBJ1-2, the complete variable domain reads EPEVTQTPSHQVTQMGQEVILRCVPISNHLYFYWYRQILGQKVEFLVSFYNNEISEKSEIFDDQFSVERPDGSNFTLKIRSTKLEDSAMYFCASSTRTAGASNYGYTFGSGTRLTVV.

The chain carries TRBV6-5 and TRBJ2-2; D uncertain. Germline V gives CDR1 MNHEY, CDR2 SVGAGI. Between the trimmed V and J ends, which lost 7 bases and 1 base, there was a span of 7 bases. The CDR3 consists of 13 residues. This CDR3 reads CASNPGNTGELFF. The CDR3 nucleotides read TGTGCCAGCAACCCCGGGAACACCGGGGAGCTGTTTTTT.

The chain recombines TRBV7-9 with TRBJ2-2, with TRBD2 identical over 15 bases. The CDR3 is 18 residues long. The ends lost 5 bases at V and 3 bases at J; junction bases unmatched: 7. CDR1 and CDR2 (germline): SEHNR, FQNEAQ (reference sequence). This chain's CDR3 is CASSPRTSGGAYTGELFF. The CDR3 DNA reads TGTGCCAGCAGCCCTCGGACTAGCGGGGGGGCCTACACCGGGGAGCTGTTTTTT.

This clonotype came up a few times. V is TRBV28 and J is TRBJ2-7; D possibly corresponds to TRBD2 (5 bases). CDR1 is MDHEN and CDR2 is SYDVKM in the germline V gene. V lost 5 bases and J 7 bases, leaving 15 bases between the germline ends. CDR3 size: 13 residues. The CDR3, as DNA: TGTGCCAGCAGTGAACCGGGGTTCGCGGAGCAGTACTTC. It specifies CASSEPGFAEQYF.

The chain combines TRBV4-1 with TRBJ2-3; D unresolved. Per the germline V gene, CDR1 is MGHRA and CDR2 is YSYEKL. The germline V and J ends were trimmed by 5 bases and 4 bases, with 13 bases remaining between them. The CDR3 consists of 14 residues. Written as DNA, the CDR3 is TGCGCCAGCAGCGCTTCACGGCGCGCAGATACGCAGTATTTT. It codes for CASSASRRADTQYF.

This clonotype came up a few times. The J gene is TRBJ1-1, the V gene TRBV28; no clear D. Trimming took off 6 bases at V and 3 bases at J, with 5 bases between the two ends. Germline-derived CDR1 and CDR2 are MDHEN and SYDVKM. The CDR3 is 11 amino acids. CDR3 DNA sequence: TGTGCCAGCAGCCTGTACACTGAAGCTTTCTTT. Its protein is CASSLYTEAFF.

This clonotype was seen repeatedly, ten times or more. V is TRBV29-1 and J is TRBJ2-7; 7 nucleotides match TRBD1. The junction had 9 bases not matched to a gene; V was cut back by 3 bases and J by 1 base. The CDR3 loop spans 15 amino acids. Germline V lookup: CDR1 SQVTM, CDR2 ANQGSEA. DNA of the CDR3: TGCAGCGTTGAGAGCGACAGGGAAGGGTCCTACGAGCAGTACTTC. Translating it yields CSVESDREGSYEQYF.

This clonotype was detected only a few times. The CDR3 spells CASSLQDSYNEQFF. CDR3 nucleotides: TGCGCCAGCAGCTTACAGGACTCCTACAATGAGCAGTTCTTC. The chain is built from TRBV5-1 and TRBJ2-1; D perhaps matches TRBD1 (5 bases). V shed 2 bases and J shed 0 bases, with 6 bases lying between them. This CDR3 is built from 14 residues. The germline V gene encodes CDR1 SGHRS and CDR2 YFSETQ.

There are many counts of this clonotype. An end of the junction differs from the germline gene, which may be a read error. The rearrangement joins TRBV7-7 to TRBJ1-1; the D is unclear. The CDR3 loop spans 11 amino acids. The germline CDR1 and CDR2 sequences are SSHAT and FNYEAQ (reference sequence). CDR3 in DNA: TGTGCTAGCAGTGTGAACGCTGAAGCTTTCTTT. Amino acids: CASSVNAEAFF.

V and J are TRBV4-2 and TRBJ2-1; D is possibly TRBD1 (5 bases). Trimming cost V 0 bases and J 5 bases, with 5 bases left between them. CDR1 is LGHNA, CDR2 YNFKEQ, per germline. The CDR3 covers 13 residues. CDR3 region: CASSQDRDNEQFF. In DNA, the CDR3 is TGTGCCAGCAGCCAAGACAGGGACAATGAGCAGTTCTTC.

This clonotype was detected only a few times. This sequence joins TRBV4-2 and TRBJ1-5; no definite D call. Germline values: CDR1 LGHNA, CDR2 YNFKEQ. The CDR3 spans 15 residues. V was shortened by 2 bases and J by 3 bases, with 11 bases between the two germline ends. Here the CDR3 DNA reads TGTGCCAGCAGCCAACCGGGGTTTGACAATCAGCCCCAGCATTTT. Translating gives CASSQPGFDNQPQHF.

The chain employs TRBV20-1 and TRBJ2-7, with D perhaps assigned TRBD1 or TRBD2 (5 bases each). Trimming pared 6 bases from V and 6 bases from J, leaving 27 bases between. Germline CDR1 reads DFQATT; CDR2 reads SNEGSKA (reference sequence). CDR3 length: 16 residues. The CDR3 nucleotides are TGCAGTGCCGGGACCTCCTTCGCATGGGATGGGGGCGAGCAGTACTTC. Translated, it gives CSAGTSFAWDGGEQYF.